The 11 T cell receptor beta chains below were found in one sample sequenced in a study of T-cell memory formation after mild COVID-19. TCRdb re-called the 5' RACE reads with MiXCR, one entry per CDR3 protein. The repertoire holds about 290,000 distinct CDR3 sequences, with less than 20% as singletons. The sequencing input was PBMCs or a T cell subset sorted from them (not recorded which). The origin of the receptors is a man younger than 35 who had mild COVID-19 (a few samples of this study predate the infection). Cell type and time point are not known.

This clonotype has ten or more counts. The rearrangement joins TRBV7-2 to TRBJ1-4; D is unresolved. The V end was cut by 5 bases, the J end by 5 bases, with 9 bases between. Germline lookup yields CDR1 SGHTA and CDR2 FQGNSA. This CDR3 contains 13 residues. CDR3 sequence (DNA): TGTGCCAGCAGCAGGGCTATCAATGAAAAACTGTTTTTT. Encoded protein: CASSRAINEKLFF. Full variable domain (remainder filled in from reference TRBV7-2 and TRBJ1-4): GAGVSQSPSNKVTEKGKDVELRCDPISGHTALYWYRQSLGQGLEFLIYFQGNSAPDKSGLPSDRFSAERTGGSVSTLTIQRTQQEDSAVYLCASSRAINEKLFFGSGTQLSVL.

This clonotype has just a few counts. The CDR3 loop reads CASSPGGESEAFF. In DNA form, the CDR3 reads TGTGCCAGCTCACCGGGGGGCGAGTCTGAAGCTTTCTTT. This chain links TRBV18 with TRBJ1-1, with a tentative D call TRBD1 (6 bases). Germline V CDR1 and CDR2: KGHSH, LQKENI. This CDR3 has 13 amino acids. V was trimmed by 3 bases and J by 6 bases, leaving 11 bases between them.

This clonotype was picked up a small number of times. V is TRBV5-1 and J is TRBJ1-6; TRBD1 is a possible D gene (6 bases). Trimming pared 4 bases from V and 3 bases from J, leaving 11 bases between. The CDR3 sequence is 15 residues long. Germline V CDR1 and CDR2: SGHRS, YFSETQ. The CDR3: CASSPSGDYNSPLHF. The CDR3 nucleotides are TGCGCCAGCAGCCCCTCAGGGGACTATAATTCACCCCTCCACTTT. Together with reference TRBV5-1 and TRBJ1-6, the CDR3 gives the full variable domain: KAGVTQTPRYLIKTRGQQVTLSCSPISGHRSVSWYQQTPGQGLQFLFEYFSETQRNKGNFPGRFSGRQFSNSRSEMNVSTLELGDSALYLCASSPSGDYNSPLHFGNGTRLTVT.

CDR3 bases: TGCGCCAGCAGCCAAGTGGGGGCTGGAGAGACCCAGTACTTC. Protein: CASSQVGAGETQYF. The genes are TRBV4-3 and TRBJ2-5; perhaps TRBD1 as D (6 bases). CDR3 size: 14 residues. Germline CDR1 reads LGHNA; CDR2 reads YSLEER. Between the trimmed V and J ends, which lost 1 base and 4 bases, there was a span of 10 bases.

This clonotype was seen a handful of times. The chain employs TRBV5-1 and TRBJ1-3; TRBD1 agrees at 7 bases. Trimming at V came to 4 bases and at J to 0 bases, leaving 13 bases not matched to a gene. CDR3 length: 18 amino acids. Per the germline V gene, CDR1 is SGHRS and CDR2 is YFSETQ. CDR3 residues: CASSGDLYRGDSGNTIYF. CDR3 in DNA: TGCGCCAGCAGCGGAGACCTATACAGGGGTGACTCTGGAAACACCATATATTTT.

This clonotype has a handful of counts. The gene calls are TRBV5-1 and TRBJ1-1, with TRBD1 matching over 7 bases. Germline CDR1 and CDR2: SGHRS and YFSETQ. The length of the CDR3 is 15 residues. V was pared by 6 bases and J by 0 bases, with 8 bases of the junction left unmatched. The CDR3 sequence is CASTRQGGMNTEAFF. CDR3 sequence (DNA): TGCGCCAGCACGCGACAGGGAGGTATGAACACTGAAGCTTTCTTT.

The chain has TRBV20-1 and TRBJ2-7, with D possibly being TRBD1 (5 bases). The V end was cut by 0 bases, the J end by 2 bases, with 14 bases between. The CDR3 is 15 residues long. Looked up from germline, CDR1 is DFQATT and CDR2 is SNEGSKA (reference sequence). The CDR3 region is CSARDQRGNPYEQYF. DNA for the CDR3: TGCAGTGCTAGAGATCAAAGGGGAAACCCCTACGAGCAGTACTTC.

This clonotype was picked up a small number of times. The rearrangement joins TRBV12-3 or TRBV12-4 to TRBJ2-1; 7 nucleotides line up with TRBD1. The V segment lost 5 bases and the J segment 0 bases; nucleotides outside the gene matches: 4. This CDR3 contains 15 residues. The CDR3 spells CASSQQGSSYNEQFF. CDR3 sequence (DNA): TGTGCCAGCAGTCAACAGGGGAGCTCCTACAATGAGCAGTTCTTC.

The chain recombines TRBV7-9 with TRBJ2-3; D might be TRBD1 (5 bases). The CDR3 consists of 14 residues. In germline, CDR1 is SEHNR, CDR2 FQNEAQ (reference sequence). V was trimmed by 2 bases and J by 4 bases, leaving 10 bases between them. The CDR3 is CASSLPQGADTQYF. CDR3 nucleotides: TGTGCCAGCAGCTTACCGCAGGGTGCAGATACGCAGTATTTT.

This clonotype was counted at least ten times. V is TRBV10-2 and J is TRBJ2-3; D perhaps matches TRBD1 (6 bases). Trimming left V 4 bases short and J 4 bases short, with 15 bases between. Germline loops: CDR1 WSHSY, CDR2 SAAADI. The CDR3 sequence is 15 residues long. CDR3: CASSVTRGRADTQYF. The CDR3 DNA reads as TGCGCCAGCAGTGTAACCAGGGGAAGGGCAGATACGCAGTATTTT.

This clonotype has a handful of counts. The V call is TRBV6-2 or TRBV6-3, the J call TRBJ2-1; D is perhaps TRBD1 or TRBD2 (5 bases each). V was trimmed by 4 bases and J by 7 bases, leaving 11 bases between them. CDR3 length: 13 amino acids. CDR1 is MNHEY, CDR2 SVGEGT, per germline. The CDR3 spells CASSSQGENEQFF. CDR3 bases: TGTGCCAGCAGTTCCCAGGGAGAGAATGAGCAGTTCTTC.